Shown below are 30 T cell receptor beta chains from a single sample sequenced in a study of blood T cell repertoires in COVID-19. Libraries were prepared by immunoSEQ multiplex PCR; TCRdb keeps only in-frame clonotypes and omits some of them. This table has 100,000 to 110,000 clones, just under 85% appearing once. Material: peripheral blood. The receptor set was obtained from a middle-aged man with active or convalescent COVID-19.

The chain recombines TRBV10-2 with TRBJ2-1; D not certain. Trimming cost V 7 bases and J 7 bases, with 8 bases left between them. Per germline, CDR1 WSHSY and CDR2 SAAADI. The CDR3 loop spans 11 amino acids. CDR3 region: CASTTLNEQFF. In DNA form, the CDR3 reads TGCGCCAGCACAACACTAAATGAGCAGTTCTTC.

This chain connects TRBV5-1 to TRBJ2-1; 11 nucleotides line up with TRBD1. Germline lookup yields CDR1 SGHRS and CDR2 YFSETQ. The V gene end was trimmed by 4 bases and the J gene end by 0 bases; junction bases not matched to a gene: 12. The CDR3 has 19 amino acids. DNA for the CDR3: TGCGCCAGCAGCCTCGGGACAGGGGGATCGTTAAGCTCCTACAATGAGCAGTTCTTC. Amino acids: CASSLGTGGSLSSYNEQFF.

With respect to this clone: Additional DNA sequences in this sample encode the identical CDR3. The chain is built from TRBV5-1 and TRBJ2-1; a possible D gene is TRBD1 (6 bases). This CDR3 spans 15 amino acids. V was pared by 2 bases and J by 0 bases, with 9 bases between. The V gene's germline CDR1 is SGHRS and CDR2 YFSETQ. CDR3: CASSLGGSSYNEQFF. CDR3 nucleotide sequence: TGCGCCAGCAGCTTAGGGGGAAGCTCCTACAATGAGCAGTTCTTC.

This clone appeared a single time. The chain carries TRBV7-9 and TRBJ2-7; D may be TRBD2 (5 bases). The germline CDR1 and CDR2 sequences are SEHNR and FQNEAQ (reference sequence). V lost 5 bases to trimming and J lost 2 bases, with 16 bases between them. CDR3 length: 15 residues. CDR3 sequence reads: CASSPLAWRAYEQYF. The CDR3 DNA is TGTGCCAGCAGCCCCTTGGCGTGGCGGGCCTACGAGCAGTACTTC.

The J gene is TRBJ1-4, the V gene TRBV9, with 7 bases lining up with TRBD1. Germline CDR1 reads SGDLS; CDR2 reads YYNGEE. V shed 3 bases and J 12 bases; nucleotides not matched to a gene: 5. There are 12 residues in the CDR3. In DNA form, the CDR3 reads TGTGCCAGCAGCGCCACAGGGGAGGAACTGTTTTTT. Translated, it gives CASSATGEELFF.

The chain combines TRBV27 with TRBJ2-2, with a weak D call TRBD1 (6 bases). The V gene's germline CDR1 is MNHEY and CDR2 SMNVEV (reference sequence). The CDR3 is 12 residues long. Trimming took 8 bases from V and 7 from J, leaving 11 bases between them. The CDR3 reads CASRQENGELFF. The CDR3, as DNA: TGTGCCAGCCGACAGGAGAACGGGGAGCTGTTTTTT.

This chain uses TRBV4-1 with TRBJ1-1, with D perhaps TRBD1 (6 bases). The germline V and J ends were trimmed by 2 bases and 6 bases, with 7 bases remaining between them. The CDR3 is 12 residues long. Germline assignment: CDR1 MGHRA and CDR2 YSYEKL. CDR3 in amino acids: CASSQTGPEAFF. The CDR3 nucleotides read TGCGCCAGCAGCCAAACAGGGCCTGAAGCTTTCTTT.

The chain recombines TRBV29-1 with TRBJ2-3; D is unclear. CDR1 is SQVTM and CDR2 is ANQGSEA in the germline V gene. This CDR3 spans 12 amino acids. The V and J ends lost 6 bases and 4 bases respectively, with 11 bases between them. CDR3 sequence (DNA): TGCAGCGTCGCCTCGCAGTCAGATACGCAGTATTTT. Residues: CSVASQSDTQYF.

The chain uses TRBV5-1 and TRBJ2-7, with 9 bases matching TRBD2. The CDR3 runs 16 residues. Germline V gives CDR1 SGHRS, CDR2 YFSETQ. V was clipped by 0 bases and J by 0 bases; unmatched bases: 4. The DNA of the CDR3 is TGCGCCAGCAGCTTGGGGCCTAGCGGGAACTCCTACGAGCAGTACTTC. Translation: CASSLGPSGNSYEQYF.

The J gene is TRBJ2-3, the V gene TRBV10-2; 10 nucleotides agree with TRBD2. Germline V gene lookup returns CDR1 WSHSY and CDR2 SAAADI. This CDR3 has 15 residues. Trimming at V came to 6 bases and at J to 0 bases, leaving 3 bases not matched to a gene. CDR3 residues: CASRLAGPSTDTQYF. In nucleotides, the CDR3 is TGCGCCAGCAGACTAGCGGGACCGAGCACAGATACGCAGTATTTT.

The V gene is TRBV28, the J gene TRBJ1-1; 7 bases match TRBD1. Germline-derived CDR1 and CDR2 are MDHEN and SYDVKM. CDR3 size: 12 residues. The trim removed 4 bases at V and 5 bases at J, leaving 1 base unmatched. The CDR3 region is CASSSGGTEAFF. CDR3 DNA: TGTGCCAGCAGTTCAGGGGGAACTGAAGCTTTCTTT.

This clone appeared once. The rearrangement uses TRBV2 and TRBJ2-1; a possible D gene is TRBD1 (5 bases). Looked up from germline, CDR1 is SNHLY and CDR2 is FYNNEI. The CDR3 length is 15 residues. V shed 8 bases and J shed 4 bases, with 18 bases lying between them. Here the CDR3 DNA reads TGTGCCAGCTCCCCCTCCCGGCAGGGATACAATGAGCAGTTCTTC. It encodes CASSPSRQGYNEQFF.

DNA for the CDR3: TGTGCCAGCAGCCCGACAGCTAGCAATCAGCCCCAGCATTTT. This translates into CASSPTASNQPQHF. The chain recombines TRBV6-6 with TRBJ1-5; D might be TRBD1 (5 bases). This CDR3 is built from 14 residues. V lost 6 bases and J 0 bases, leaving 9 bases between the germline ends. Germline V CDR1 and CDR2: MNHNY, SVGAGI (reference sequence).

This chain joins TRBV6-5 and TRBJ1-1; no clear D gene. Germline V gene sequence: CDR1 MNHEY, CDR2 SVGAGI. The CDR3 has 15 amino acids. V lost 0 bases, J lost 3 bases, and 11 bases lay in between. DNA of the CDR3: TGTGCCAGCAGTTACTCGATAGGGAGAGACACTGAAGCTTTCTTT. Protein product: CASSYSIGRDTEAFF.

This chain joins TRBV6-5 and TRBJ2-2; 9 positions match TRBD1. Germline V gene lookup returns CDR1 MNHEY and CDR2 SVGAGI. V dropped 6 bases and J dropped 5; count of bases not matched to a gene: 7. The CDR3 loop spans 15 amino acids. CDR3 bases: TGTGCCAGCAGCACAGGACAGGGGAGGACCGGGGAGCTGTTTTTT. It encodes CASSTGQGRTGELFF.

The chain combines TRBV4-2 with TRBJ1-5; D is unclear. Germline V gene lookup returns CDR1 LGHNA and CDR2 YNFKEQ. Between the trimmed V and J ends, which lost 3 bases and 6 bases, there was a span of 12 bases. The CDR3 spans 14 residues. Written as DNA, the CDR3 is TGTGCCAGCAGCCAGCCCGCGGCGCGTCAGCCCCAGCATTTT. This sequence encodes CASSQPAARQPQHF.

This rearrangement joins TRBV18 to TRBJ1-1; 8 nucleotides agree with TRBD1. The CDR3 is 14 amino acids. Germline V gene sequence: CDR1 KGHSH, CDR2 LQKENI. The J segment lost 3 bases and the V segment lost 6 bases, leaving 6 bases of the junction unmatched. CDR3: CASSPTGEDTEAFF. The DNA of the CDR3 is TGTGCCAGCTCCCCGACAGGGGAGGACACTGAAGCTTTCTTT.

The rearrangement links TRBV5-1 to TRBJ1-2; D perhaps matches TRBD1 (5 bases). Per germline, CDR1 SGHRS and CDR2 YFSETQ. CDR3 length: 15 amino acids. Trimming pared 1 base from V and 5 bases from J, leaving 15 bases between. The CDR3 coding sequence is TGCGCCAGCAGCTTGACGGGGGAATTAGGATATGGCTACACCTTC. This sequence encodes CASSLTGELGYGYTF.

The gene calls are TRBV7-9 and TRBJ2-3; 10 nucleotides align to TRBD1. V shed 5 bases, J shed 2 bases, and the junction held 10 bases outside the gene matches. CDR1 and CDR2 (germline): SEHNR, FQNEAQ (reference sequence). The CDR3 is 17 amino acids. The CDR3 DNA follows: TGTGCCAGCAGCCCCCGACAGGGGGCGCGTTTCACAGATACGCAGTATTTT. This codes for CASSPRQGARFTDTQYF. The complete variable domain, with remaining parts taken from reference TRBV7-9 and TRBJ2-3, reads DTGVSQNPRHKITKRGQNVTFRCDPISEHNRLYWYRQTLGQGPEFLTYFQNEAQLEKSRLLSDRFSAERPKGSFSTLEIQRTEQGDSAMYLCASSPRQGARFTDTQYFGPGTRLTVL.

The chain carries TRBV6-5 and TRBJ2-1, with D maybe TRBD2 (6 bases). With 7 bases removed from V and 3 bases from J, the gap between germline ends came to 10 bases. The V gene's germline CDR1 is MNHEY and CDR2 SVGAGI. The CDR3 has 13 residues. The CDR3 DNA sequence: TGTGCCAGCATCCGGGAGTACTACAATGAGCAGTTCTTC. Translating it yields CASIREYYNEQFF.

J is TRBJ2-5 and V is TRBV19; 8 positions match TRBD2. The CDR3 loop spans 13 amino acids. V was clipped by 8 bases and J by 7 bases; unmatched bases: 9. The germline V gene has CDR1 LNHDA and CDR2 SQIVND (reference sequence). CDR3 region: CASREGGLGTQYF. CDR3 sequence (DNA): TGTGCCAGTCGGGAGGGGGGTCTCGGGACCCAGTACTTC.

The chain carries TRBV6-6 and TRBJ2-1; D is possibly TRBD2 (5 bases). Trimming took off 0 bases at V and 9 bases at J, with 18 bases between the two ends. The CDR3 is 16 residues long. The germline V gene has CDR1 MNHNY and CDR2 SVGAGI (reference sequence). Here the CDR3 DNA reads TGTGCCAGCAGTTACTCTCGAGGGAGTAAGTCTGCTGAGCAGTTCTTC. This translates into CASSYSRGSKSAEQFF.

The V and J genes are TRBV3-1 (or the pseudogene TRBV3-2) and TRBJ1-6; the match to TRBD1 covers 8 bases. The CDR3 loop spans 18 amino acids. V dropped 4 bases and J dropped 7; count of bases not matched to a gene: 15. From germline, CDR1 is LGHDT and CDR2 YNNKEL (reference sequence). In DNA form, the CDR3 reads TGTGCCAGCAGCCTAAGACGGGTGCCGGACAGGGCGAATTCACCCCTCCACTTT. This sequence encodes CASSLRRVPDRANSPLHF.

The V and J genes are TRBV6-5 and TRBJ1-3, with a weak D call TRBD1 (6 bases). The CDR3 is 14 residues long. Trimming left V 8 bases short and J 3 bases short, with 14 bases between. In germline, CDR1 is MNHEY, CDR2 SVGAGI. The CDR3 nucleotides are TGTGCCAGCGGTCGGGGGGGCAATGGAAACACCATATATTTT. Encoded protein: CASGRGGNGNTIYF.

The chain is built from TRBV19 and TRBJ1-3, with D possibly matching TRBD1 (6 bases). V gave up 8 bases and J gave up 2 bases, with 16 bases separating them. The V gene's germline CDR1 is LNHDA and CDR2 SQIVND (reference sequence). The CDR3 has 15 residues. The CDR3 region has the DNA TGTGCCAGTTCTCGGACAGATTTAACTGGAAACACCATATATTTT. The encoded protein is CASSRTDLTGNTIYF. Combining the CDR3 with reference TRBV19 and TRBJ1-3 gives the whole variable domain DGGITQSPKYLFRKEGQNVTLSCEQNLNHDAMYWYRQDPGQGLRLIYYSQIVNDFQKGDIAEGYSVSREKKESFPLTVTSAQKNPTAFYLCASSRTDLTGNTIYFGEGSWLTVV.

V gene TRBV7-9 combines with J gene TRBJ2-3, with TRBD1 as a possible D gene (5 bases). The CDR3 has 13 residues. V lost 1 base and J lost 6, with 8 bases in between. CDR1 is SEHNR and CDR2 is FQNEAQ in the germline V gene (reference sequence). This CDR3 reads CASSLGTFDTQYF. Written as DNA, the CDR3 is TGTGCCAGCAGCTTAGGGACATTTGATACGCAGTATTTT.

The chain recombines TRBV19 with TRBJ1-5; D unresolved. The CDR3 has 14 residues. The germline V and J ends were trimmed by 8 bases and 5 bases, with 16 bases remaining between them. Germline values: CDR1 LNHDA, CDR2 SQIVND (reference sequence). The CDR3 reads CASCRLGAYQPQHF. The DNA for the CDR3 is TGTGCCAGTTGCCGGTTGGGCGCATATCAGCCCCAGCATTTT. Looking up the rest from reference TRBV19 and TRBJ1-5 gives the full variable domain: DGGITQSPKYLFRKEGQNVTLSCEQNLNHDAMYWYRQDPGQGLRLIYYSQIVNDFQKGDIAEGYSVSREKKESFPLTVTSAQKNPTAFYLCASCRLGAYQPQHFGDGTRLSIL.

This clone has just one count. The chain links TRBV27 to TRBJ1-2, with 11 bases identical to TRBD1. With 4 bases clipped from V and 3 bases from J, the junction kept 1 base outside the gene matches. CDR3 length: 14 amino acids. Germline loops: CDR1 MNHEY, CDR2 SMNVEV (reference sequence). The CDR3 reads CASSWTGGDYGYTF. CDR3 nucleotides: TGTGCCAGCAGTTGGACAGGGGGCGACTATGGCTACACCTTC.

The chain couples TRBV4-2 to TRBJ2-2; D is possibly TRBD2 (7 bases). Trimming removed 1 base at V and 5 bases at J, with 11 bases between. The CDR3 totals 15 residues. Germline V gene lookup returns CDR1 LGHNA and CDR2 YNFKEQ. DNA for the CDR3: TGTGCCAGCAGCCAAGCGGGGGGCACTACCGGGGAGCTGTTTTTT. Amino acid sequence: CASSQAGGTTGELFF.

This clone was detected only once. J is TRBJ2-7 and V is TRBV5-4; 8 nucleotides align to TRBD1. J was trimmed by 5 bases and V by 3 bases; bases with no gene match: 13. This CDR3 region has 16 residues. Germline lookup yields CDR1 SGHNT and CDR2 YYREEE (reference sequence). The CDR3 is CASSSAAGTGRDEQYF. Here the CDR3 DNA reads TGTGCCAGCAGCTCGGCCGCCGGGACAGGAAGGGACGAGCAGTACTTC.